Listed here are 23 T cell receptor beta chains from one sample, sequenced in a study of blood T cell repertoires in COVID-19. Clones were sequenced by immunoSEQ multiplex PCR, and TCRdb holds only the in-frame ones, with some missing. The table includes about 270,000 clones, just under 85% detected once. Input material: peripheral blood. Receptors originate from a woman aged 45 to 65 with active or convalescent COVID-19.

The J gene is TRBJ2-7, the V gene TRBV11-2, with TRBD2 matching over 8 bases. V was clipped by 7 bases and J by 0 bases; unmatched bases: 5. The CDR3 is 14 amino acids. Germline V CDR1 and CDR2: SGHAT, FQNNGV. The CDR3 DNA reads as TGTGCCAGCACCGATGGACTAGCCTCCTACGAGCAGTACTTC. Translation gives CASTDGLASYEQYF.

The rearrangement links TRBV27 to TRBJ1-6; 7 bases line up with TRBD1. CDR1 is MNHEY and CDR2 is SMNVEV in the germline V gene (reference sequence). Unmatched junction bases numbered 12, after V lost 2 bases and J lost 8 bases. The length of the CDR3 is 17 residues. CDR3 sequence reads: CASSLGKVGTVDSPLHF. As DNA, the CDR3 is TGTGCCAGCAGTTTAGGCAAGGTGGGGACAGTAGATTCACCCCTCCACTTT.

The chain couples TRBV11-3 to TRBJ2-2; TRBD2 might be the D (6 bases). Germline CDR1 reads SGHNT; CDR2 reads YENEEA. The CDR3 has 14 amino acids. The V gene lost 4 bases and the J gene lost 4 bases, with 10 bases spanning the gap. CDR3 nucleotides: TGTGCCAGCAGCTCCGGCGGGGTCACCGGGGAGCTGTTTTTT. It yields the protein CASSSGGVTGELFF.

The chain recombines TRBV6-1 with TRBJ1-5; no reliable D call. This CDR3 region has 15 residues. Per the germline V gene, CDR1 is MNHNS and CDR2 is SASEGT. Trimming left V 0 bases short and J 5 bases short, with 11 bases between. CDR3 amino acids: CASSEAQTGYQPQHF. The CDR3 DNA sequence: TGTGCCAGCAGTGAAGCCCAGACGGGTTATCAGCCCCAGCATTTT.

There are a few counts of this clone. The chain uses TRBV7-2 and TRBJ2-1; no reliable D call. This CDR3 spans 11 amino acids. Germline-derived CDR1 and CDR2 are SGHTA and FQGNSA. V lost 2 bases, J lost 9 bases, and 5 bases lay in between. In DNA form, the CDR3 reads TGTGCCAGCAGCTTACTACGTGAGCAGTTCTTC. It is translated as CASSLLREQFF.

This CDR3 is CASRGTPNTGELFF. The CDR3 DNA reads as TGCGCCAGCAGGGGGACACCGAACACCGGGGAGCTGTTTTTT. The chain joins TRBV5-1 to TRBJ2-2; D may be TRBD1 (6 bases). The germline CDR1 and CDR2 sequences are SGHRS and YFSETQ. Trimming pared 5 bases from V and 0 bases from J, leaving 8 bases between. The CDR3 totals 14 residues.

This clone came up once. The chain employs TRBV19 and TRBJ2-7, with a weak D call TRBD2 (6 bases). The V and J ends lost 3 bases and 7 bases respectively, with 13 bases between them. This CDR3 spans 13 amino acids. Germline-derived CDR1 and CDR2 are LNHDA and SQIVND (reference sequence). CDR3: CASSIRPGREQYF. In nucleotides, the CDR3 is TGTGCCAGTAGTATCCGCCCAGGGAGGGAGCAGTACTTC. The whole variable domain, filled in from reference TRBV19 and TRBJ2-7, reads DGGITQSPKYLFRKEGQNVTLSCEQNLNHDAMYWYRQDPGQGLRLIYYSQIVNDFQKGDIAEGYSVSREKKESFPLTVTSAQKNPTAFYLCASSIRPGREQYFGPGTRLTVT.

There are a few counts of this clone. CDR3 in amino acids: CASSGGRHSYNEQFF. For the CDR3, the DNA is TGTGCCAGCAGTGGCGGGAGGCACTCCTACAATGAGCAGTTCTTC. This chain connects TRBV25-1 to TRBJ2-1; 8 bases are a match to TRBD2. V dropped 4 bases and J dropped 0; count of bases not matched to a gene: 2. CDR3 size: 15 residues. Germline V gives CDR1 MGHDK, CDR2 SYGVNS. Based on the CDR3 plus reference TRBV25-1 and TRBJ2-1, the full variable domain is EADIYQTPRYLVIGTGKKITLECSQTMGHDKMYWYQQDPGMELHLIHYSYGVNSTEKGDLSSESTVSRIRTEHFPLTLESARPSHTSQYLCASSGGRHSYNEQFFGPGTRLTVL.

This chain joins TRBV5-4 and TRBJ2-3; 11 bases are a match to TRBD1. The CDR3 runs to 17 residues. The trim removed 4 bases at V and 4 bases at J, leaving 11 bases unmatched. The V gene's germline CDR1 is SGHNT and CDR2 YYREEE (reference sequence). CDR3: CASSPRDRGLRSDTQYF. The CDR3 region has the DNA TGTGCCAGCAGCCCCCGGGACAGGGGGTTGAGGTCAGATACGCAGTATTTT. Full variable domain (remainder filled in from reference TRBV5-4 and TRBJ2-3): ETGVTQSPTHLIKTRGQQVTLRCSSQSGHNTVSWYQQALGQGPQFIFQYYREEENGRGNFPPRFSGLQFPNYSSELNVNALELDDSALYLCASSPRDRGLRSDTQYFGPGTRLTVL.

The chain uses TRBV7-9 and TRBJ1-1; D may be TRBD1 (6 bases). Per germline, CDR1 SEHNR and CDR2 FQNEAQ (reference sequence). The length of the CDR3 is 15 residues. Trimming took 5 bases from V and 8 from J, leaving 21 bases between them. The CDR3 region is CASSPKSGGDTEAFF. Here the CDR3 DNA reads TGTGCCAGCAGCCCGAAATCGGGGGGCGATACGGAAGCTTTCTTT.

The chain uses TRBV21-1 and TRBJ1-5. TRBV21-1 is designated a pseudogene. CDR3 length: 16 residues. The CDR3 is CASSKPRGGDNQPQHF. Written as DNA, the CDR3 is TGTGCCAGCAGCAAACCCCGGGGTGGGGACAATCAGCCCCAGCATTTT.

This clone was seen just once. The junction and the germline gene differ at one end; a read error may be behind it. The chain is built from TRBV27 and TRBJ2-7; TRBD1 matches 8 bases. The CDR3 has 13 amino acids. Germline CDR1 reads MNHEY; CDR2 reads SMNVEV (reference sequence). The CDR3 region has the DNA TGCGCCGCCGGGACAGGCCGTGGGGAAGAGCAGTACTTC. This encodes CAAGTGRGEEQYF.

The chain couples TRBV5-1 to TRBJ2-5, with TRBD2 identical over 11 bases. From germline, CDR1 is SGHRS and CDR2 YFSETQ. J gave up 1 base and V 3 bases, and 5 bases lay outside the gene matches. The CDR3 covers 16 residues. The CDR3 DNA is TGCGCCAGCAGCTCACTAGCGGGAGCTGGCCAAGAGACCCAGTACTTC. Encoded protein: CASSSLAGAGQETQYF.

The chain has TRBV19 and TRBJ1-5; 10 bases match TRBD1. The CDR3 totals 18 residues. J was trimmed by 0 bases and V by 5 bases; bases with no gene match: 10. Germline values: CDR1 LNHDA, CDR2 SQIVND (reference sequence). The CDR3, as DNA: TGTGCCAGTAGTGGGGGACAGGGGCGCCGATATAGCAATCAGCCCCAGCATTTT. Protein: CASSGGQGRRYSNQPQHF.

CDR3 in DNA: TGTGCCAGCAGCCCCTCGGGGGGGGTTCAAAATGAAAAACTGTTTTTT. This sequence encodes CASSPSGGVQNEKLFF. This chain links TRBV7-9 with TRBJ1-4, with D possibly matching TRBD1 (5 bases). The CDR3 length is 16 residues. Trimming took 5 bases from V and 5 from J, leaving 18 bases between them. Germline lookup yields CDR1 SEHNR and CDR2 FQNEAQ (reference sequence).

The chain combines TRBV24-1 with TRBJ2-2; 8 bases are a match to TRBD2. The CDR3 extends over 16 amino acids. From germline, CDR1 is KGHDR and CDR2 SFDVKD. The J segment lost 5 bases and the V segment lost 3 bases, leaving 7 bases of the junction unmatched. CDR3 sequence reads: CATSDPRGGATGELFF. CDR3 in DNA: TGTGCCACCAGTGATCCCCGGGGGGGCGCGACCGGGGAGCTGTTTTTT.

The genes are TRBV5-4 and TRBJ1-6; D unresolved. CDR3 size: 14 residues. V lost 1 base to trimming and J lost 11 bases, with 13 bases between them. Germline CDR1 and CDR2: SGHNT and YYREEE (reference sequence). The CDR3 loop is CASSLHGEVAPLHF. The CDR3 DNA reads as TGTGCCAGCAGCTTGCACGGGGAAGTAGCACCCCTCCACTTT.

This clone was seen only once. CDR3 in DNA: TGTGCCACCAGTGATTTCTCAGGCTTAGGCTACACCTTC. Translating gives CATSDFSGLGYTF. The chain joins TRBV24-1 to TRBJ1-2; D is uncertain. Trimming removed 1 base at V and 8 bases at J, with 10 bases between. CDR1 is KGHDR and CDR2 is SFDVKD in the germline V gene. The CDR3 extends over 13 amino acids.

This chain links TRBV5-1 with TRBJ2-1; 10 nucleotides align to TRBD2. V gave up 0 bases and J gave up 8 bases; unmatched junction bases: 23. Germline assignment: CDR1 SGHRS and CDR2 YFSETQ. CDR3 length: 21 amino acids. The CDR3 protein is CASSLGVTSGPLSTHGDEQFF. CDR3 nucleotide sequence: TGCGCCAGCAGCTTGGGTGTGACTAGCGGGCCCTTATCTACCCATGGAGATGAGCAGTTCTTC. Variable domain in full (rest from reference TRBV5-1 and TRBJ2-1): KAGVTQTPRYLIKTRGQQVTLSCSPISGHRSVSWYQQTPGQGLQFLFEYFSETQRNKGNFPGRFSGRQFSNSRSEMNVSTLELGDSALYLCASSLGVTSGPLSTHGDEQFFGPGTRLTVL.

This clone was observed at least ten times. This sequence joins TRBV30 and TRBJ2-6; D not certain. Trimming took 2 bases from V and 4 from J, leaving 9 bases between them. The CDR3 sequence is 14 residues long. From germline, CDR1 is GTSNPN and CDR2 SVGIG (reference sequence). DNA for the CDR3: TGTGCCTGGAGTTGGCCCCCCGGGGCCAACGTCCTGACTTTC. Translating it yields CAWSWPPGANVLTF.

This chain uses TRBV7-6 with TRBJ1-4; D is possibly TRBD1 (5 bases). The CDR3 is made up of 16 amino acids. In germline, CDR1 is SGHVS, CDR2 FNYEAQ. Deletions cut 0 bases from V and 10 bases from J, with 18 bases between. The chain's CDR3 is CASSLAKAGFRAKLFF. The CDR3 DNA is TGTGCCAGCAGCTTAGCGAAGGCAGGGTTCCGCGCAAAACTGTTTTTT.

The chain has TRBV5-6 and TRBJ2-1; D remains ambiguous. The CDR3 is 14 residues long. V gave up 1 base and J gave up 4 bases, with 9 bases separating them. CDR1 and CDR2 (germline): SGHDT, YYEEEE. CDR3 coding DNA: TGTGCCAGCAGCTTGCTCCCTAGGTACAATGAGCAGTTCTTC. This sequence encodes CASSLLPRYNEQFF.

The rearrangement joins TRBV20-1 to TRBJ1-6; D remains unclear. Trimming pared 3 bases from V and 0 bases from J, leaving 15 bases between. Germline values: CDR1 DFQATT, CDR2 SNEGSKA (reference sequence). The CDR3 length is 17 residues. CDR3 sequence reads: CSASKPRPSSYNSPLHF. DNA of the CDR3: TGCAGTGCTAGTAAACCGCGCCCGAGCTCCTATAATTCACCCCTCCACTTT.